This T cell receptor (beta chain) is drawn from a study of blood T cell repertoires in COVID-19. About the research overall: There were acute and convalescent COVID-19 samples, and they came from the United States, Italy and Spain. PBMCs, B-cell-depleted T cells, or T cells were the source of the cDNA or gDNA that made up the material.

This clone has just one count. The same CDR3 also results from other DNA sequences found in this sample. Original methodology: Estimates of nucleated cell counts were drawn from the amplification of reference gene primers. This table comes from immunoSEQ multiplex PCR, and its TCRdb copy is limited to in-frame clones, with some not included. V and J calls and clone size are copied from that table; D and trimming were computed from the DNA. The table shows about 64,000 clones, with just over 90% occurring only once. The CDR3 has 13 amino acids. CDR1 is SGHNT and CDR2 is YYREEE in the germline V gene (reference sequence). Trimming cost V 0 bases and J 6 bases; bases outside gene matches: 1.

The sequenced material came from peripheral blood. The clonotype originates from a human donor in a cohort sampled during active COVID-19. The chain is built from TRBV5-4 and TRBJ1-2, with TRBD1 matching 8 bases. The CDR3 spells CASSLAGGDGYTF. Here the CDR3 DNA reads TGTGCCAGCAGCTTGGCAGGGGGCGATGGCTACACCTTC.